The rows below give T cell receptor beta chains drawn from one sample of a study of Ad26.COV2.S vaccination and SARS-CoV-2 variants. Profiled with immunoSEQ multiplex PCR; TCRdb holds only in-frame clones, not every one. Here the sample spans some 320,000 clones, around four fifths being singletons. The sample here was peripheral blood, taken in a trial of Ad26.COV2.S vaccine versus placebo. Receptors were obtained from a person aged 18-65 years who received the Ad26.COV2.S COVID-19 vaccine or a placebo. The CDR3 runs from the conserved cysteine through the conserved F or W. The D gene is left open where the match is weak. Size values are once, few and many counts, or a class for expanded clones, and some rows have none.

V gene	clone size	CDR3 length	J gene	D gene	CDR3 DNA	CDR3 protein
TRBV7-8	NA	15	TRBJ1-1	NA	TGTGCCAGCAGCGCAGTGGGGACAAGTAACACTGAAGCTTTCTTT	CASSAVGTSNTEAFF
TRBV19	NA	15	TRBJ1-1	NA	TGTGCCAGTAGTATTTCCGGGGCGGAAAACACTGAAGCTTTCTTT	CASSISGAENTEAFF
TRBV11-3	NA	15	TRBJ2-7	TRBD1	TGTGCCAGCAGCTGGGGACAGGGGGTCGGCTACGAGCAGTACTTC	CASSWGQGVGYEQYF
TRBV7-2	few	14	TRBJ1-2	NA	TGTGCCAGCAGCTTAGGCCGGGAATCCTATGGCTACACCTTC	CASSLGRESYGYTF
TRBV4-2	NA	14	TRBJ1-1	TRBD1	TGTGCCAGCAGCCAAGAAACAGGGGTCACTGAAGCTTTCTTT	CASSQETGVTEAFF
TRBV9	NA	15	TRBJ2-2	TRBD1	TGTGCCAGCAGCGTAGAGCGGACAGGGGCCGGGGAGCTGTTTTTT	CASSVERTGAGELFF
TRBV5-1	NA	14	TRBJ2-2	TRBD1	TGCGCCAGCAGCTGGACAGGGGTCACCGGGGAGCTGTTTTTT	CASSWTGVTGELFF
TRBV3-1/TRBV3-2	NA	16	TRBJ2-1	TRBD2	TGTGCCAGCAGCCAGGGGAGCGGGGGTTCCTACAATGAGCAGTTCTTC	CASSQGSGGSYNEQFF
TRBV27	NA	15	TRBJ2-5	TRBD2	TGTGCCAGCAGTTTATTGGCGGGGGGGCAAGAGACCCAGTACTTC	CASSLLAGGQETQYF
TRBV29-1	NA	12	TRBJ2-7	NA	TGCAGCGTTAGCAGGGAAAGCGGCGAGCAGTACTTC	CSVSRESGEQYF
TRBV28	NA	14	TRBJ1-2	TRBD1	TGTGCCAGCAGTTCCCGGGACAGGCAAGTCGGCTACACCTTC	CASSSRDRQVGYTF
TRBV28	NA	16	TRBJ2-2	TRBD1	TGTGCCAGCAGTCCCGGACAGGGGGCTTGGACCGGGGAGCTGTTTTTT	CASSPGQGAWTGELFF
TRBV6-5	NA	16	TRBJ2-3	NA	TGTGCCAGCAGTTACGTCCGGACTGCTAGCACAGATACGCAGTATTTT	CASSYVRTASTDTQYF
TRBV5-4	once	16	TRBJ2-1	TRBD2	TGTGCCAGCAGCTTGAAATCGCTAGCGGGGGGGAATGAGCAGTTCTTC	CASSLKSLAGGNEQFF
TRBV5-1	NA	14	TRBJ2-1	NA	TGCGCCAGCAGCTCGGGGGGCCTGTACAATGAGCAGTTCTTC	CASSSGGLYNEQFF
TRBV7-6	NA	15	TRBJ2-7	NA	TGTGCCAGCAGCTTAGCGGGCAGGGGTTCCCACGAGCAGTACTTC	CASSLAGRGSHEQYF
TRBV24-1	NA	16	TRBJ1-2	NA	TGTGCCACCAGTGATGCGGATGGACAGATTAACTATGGCTACACCTTC	CATSDADGQINYGYTF
TRBV5-1	NA	14	TRBJ2-1	TRBD2	TGCGCCAGCAGCTACGGGACTAGCGGGGTGGGGTGGTTCTTC	CASSYGTSGVGWFF
TRBV28	once	19	TRBJ2-2	NA	TGTGCCAGCAGTTTATCCTTCGGTCGGGGGCTTGCGGACCCCGGGGAGCTGTTTTTT	CASSLSFGRGLADPGELFF
TRBV10-3	NA	13	TRBJ2-3	TRBD1	TGTGCCATCAGTACCGACAGGGCAGATACGCAGTATTTT	CAISTDRADTQYF
TRBV14	NA	15	TRBJ2-1	TRBD1	TGTGCCAGCAGCCAAGTAGGGACAGGGCACAATGAGCAGTTCTTC	CASSQVGTGHNEQFF
TRBV15	NA	13	TRBJ2-1	NA	TGTGCCACCCCCGGGGGGCTCTACAATGAGCAGTTCTTC	CATPGGLYNEQFF
TRBV4-1	once	14	TRBJ2-5	TRBD1	TGCGCCAGCAGCCAAGAGACAGGGCAAGAGACCCAGTACTTC	CASSQETGQETQYF
TRBV12-3/TRBV12-4	NA	13	TRBJ2-7	TRBD1	TGTGCCAGCAGTTTCGGACAGGCCTACGAGCAGTACTTC	CASSFGQAYEQYF
TRBV5-1	NA	16	TRBJ2-1	NA	TGCGCCAGCAGCTTACAGGGTACAAGCTCCTACAATGAGCAGTTCTTC	CASSLQGTSSYNEQFF
TRBV5-4	NA	14	TRBJ2-3	TRBD2	TGTGCCAGCAGCTTTCTAGCGGACACAGATACGCAGTATTTT	CASSFLADTDTQYF
TRBV7-3	NA	15	TRBJ2-3	NA	TGTGCCAGCAGCTTAACCGGTGGGGTCACAGATACGCAGTATTTT	CASSLTGGVTDTQYF
TRBV18	NA	15	TRBJ2-5	NA	TGTGCCAGCTCACAATGGGAAGGGGTCCCAGAGACCCAGTACTTC	CASSQWEGVPETQYF
TRBV28	NA	16	TRBJ1-5	NA	TGTGCCAGCAGTTTATGGGCCAGGCTGGGCAATCAGCCCCAGCATTTT	CASSLWARLGNQPQHF
TRBV28	NA	14	TRBJ1-2	NA	TGTGCCAGCACTTCACGGGACGACTTCTATGGCTACACCTTC	CASTSRDDFYGYTF
TRBV6-5	few	13	TRBJ1-6	NA	TGTGCCAGCAAGAGGGGAGGCAATTCACCCCTCCACTTT	CASKRGGNSPLHF
TRBV18	NA	14	TRBJ1-2	TRBD1	TGTGCCAGCTCACCAACCGGGACAGGGGATGGCTACACCTTC	CASSPTGTGDGYTF
TRBV5-1	NA	14	TRBJ1-3	TRBD1	TGCGCCAGCAGCTTGGGACAGGGGAGGGACACCATATATTTT	CASSLGQGRDTIYF
TRBV7-9	NA	17	TRBJ2-3	TRBD2	TGTGCCAGCAGCCTGGGACTAGCGGGGGGTTCCACAGATACGCAGTATTTT	CASSLGLAGGSTDTQYF
TRBV28	NA	14	TRBJ1-4	NA	TGTGCCAGCAGTTCCGGGGGATCCGAGGTAAAACTGTTTTTT	CASSSGGSEVKLFF
TRBV30	NA	14	TRBJ2-5	NA	TGTGCCTGGAGTGTAGGATCGACGGGTGAGACCCAGTACTTC	CAWSVGSTGETQYF
TRBV7-2	NA	15	TRBJ2-3	TRBD2	TGTGCCAGCAGGAGGGCTAGCGGGGGGGCGGATACGCAGTATTTT	CASRRASGGADTQYF
TRBV7-9	once	13	TRBJ2-7	NA	TGTGCCAGCAGCGACGGACACCCCTACGAGCAGTACTTC	CASSDGHPYEQYF
TRBV6-5	NA	14	TRBJ2-3	NA	TGTGCCAGCAAATTGGGGCGTGGCACAGATACGCAGTATTTT	CASKLGRGTDTQYF
TRBV28	NA	15	TRBJ2-1	TRBD2	TGTGCCAGCAGGGGTAGCGGGGGCCGCTACAATGAGCAGTTCTTC	CASRGSGGRYNEQFF
TRBV19	NA	14	TRBJ1-1	TRBD1	TGTGCCAGTAGACAAGGACAGGGGGCAACTGAAGCTTTCTTT	CASRQGQGATEAFF
TRBV28	NA	14	TRBJ1-2	TRBD1	TGTGCCAGCAGAAACGGACAGGGGAGGGATGGCTACACCTTC	CASRNGQGRDGYTF
TRBV5-1	NA	14	TRBJ2-1	NA	TGCGCCAGCAGCTTCGGGAGCTCCTACAATGAGCAGTTCTTC	CASSFGSSYNEQFF
TRBV2	NA	17	TRBJ2-1	TRBD2	TGTGCCAGCAGTTCGGGACTAGCGGGGGGGATCTACAATGAGCAGTTCTTC	CASSSGLAGGIYNEQFF
TRBV28	NA	15	TRBJ1-2	NA	TGTGCCAGCTTTAGCCCGGGGGGCGGAGGATATGGCTACACCTTC	CASFSPGGGGYGYTF
TRBV7-9	few	16	TRBJ2-5	TRBD2	TGTGCCAGCAGCTTAGCGGTAGCGGGGGGGAAAGAGACCCAGTACTTC	CASSLAVAGGKETQYF
TRBV28	NA	16	TRBJ1-1	NA	TGTGCCAGCAGTTCCGGGGAGGGTGTTAAGAACACTGAAGCTTTCTTT	CASSSGEGVKNTEAFF
TRBV28	NA	17	TRBJ1-5	TRBD1	TGTGCCAGCAGTCCCTCGACAGGGGCGTATAGCAATCAGCCCCAGCATTTT	CASSPSTGAYSNQPQHF